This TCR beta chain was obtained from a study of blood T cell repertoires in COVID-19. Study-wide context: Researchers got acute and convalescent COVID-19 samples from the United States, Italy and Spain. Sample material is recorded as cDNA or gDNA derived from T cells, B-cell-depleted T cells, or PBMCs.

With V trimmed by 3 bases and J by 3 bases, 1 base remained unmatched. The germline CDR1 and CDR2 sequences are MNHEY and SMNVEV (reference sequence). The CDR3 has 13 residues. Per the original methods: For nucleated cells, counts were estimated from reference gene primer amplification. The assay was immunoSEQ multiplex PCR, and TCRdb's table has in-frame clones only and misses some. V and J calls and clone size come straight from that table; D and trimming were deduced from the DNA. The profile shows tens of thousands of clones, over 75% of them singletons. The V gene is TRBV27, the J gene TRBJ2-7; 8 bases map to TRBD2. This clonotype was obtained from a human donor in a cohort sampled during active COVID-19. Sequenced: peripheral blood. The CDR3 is CASSFSGSYEQYF. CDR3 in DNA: TGTGCCAGCAGTTTCAGCGGGAGCTACGAGCAGTACTTC.